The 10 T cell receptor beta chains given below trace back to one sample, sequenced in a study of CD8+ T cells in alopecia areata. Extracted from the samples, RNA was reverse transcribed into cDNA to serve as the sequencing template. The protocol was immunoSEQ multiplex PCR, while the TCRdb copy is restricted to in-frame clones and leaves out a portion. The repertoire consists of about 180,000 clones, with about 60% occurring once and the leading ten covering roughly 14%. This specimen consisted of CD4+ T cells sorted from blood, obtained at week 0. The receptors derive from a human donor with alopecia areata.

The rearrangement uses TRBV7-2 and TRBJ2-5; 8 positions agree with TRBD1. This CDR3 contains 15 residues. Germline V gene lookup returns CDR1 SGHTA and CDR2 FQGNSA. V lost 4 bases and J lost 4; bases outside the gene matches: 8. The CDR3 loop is CASSSTWTGTETQYF. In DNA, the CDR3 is TGTGCCAGCAGCTCAACCTGGACAGGGACAGAGACCCAGTACTTC.

The CDR3 DNA sequence: TGTGCCACCACCCCCGGGACAGGGTATGGCTACACCTTC. Protein: CATTPGTGYGYTF. The rearrangement joins TRBV6-4 to TRBJ1-2; TRBD1 aligns across 9 bases. Losses at the gene ends were 10 bases for V and 5 bases for J; bases not matched to a gene: 8. The CDR3 runs to 13 residues. Germline-derived CDR1 and CDR2 are MRHNA and SNTAGT.

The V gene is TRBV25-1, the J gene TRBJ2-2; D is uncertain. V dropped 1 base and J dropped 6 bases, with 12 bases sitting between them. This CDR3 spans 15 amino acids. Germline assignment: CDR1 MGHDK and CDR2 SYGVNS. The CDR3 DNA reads TGTGCCAGCAGTGAATCGCGGATCAGCCCCGGGGAGCTGTTTTTT. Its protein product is CASSESRISPGELFF.

Here the CDR3 DNA reads TGTGCCAGCAGCGTTGAAGGCCGCGGCTACACCTTC. This codes for CASSVEGRGYTF. This chain links TRBV11-2 with TRBJ1-2; D is undetermined. The germline gives CDR1 SGHAT, CDR2 FQNNGV. The CDR3 consists of 12 residues. V was clipped by 5 bases and J by 8 bases, with 12 bases between them.

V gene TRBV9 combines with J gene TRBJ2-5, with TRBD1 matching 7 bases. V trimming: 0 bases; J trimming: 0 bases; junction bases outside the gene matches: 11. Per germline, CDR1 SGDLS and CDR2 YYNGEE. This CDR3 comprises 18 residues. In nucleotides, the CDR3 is TGTGCCAGCAGCGTAGCTAGGACCCGCAGGGGGTACCAAGAGACCCAGTACTTC. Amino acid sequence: CASSVARTRRGYQETQYF.

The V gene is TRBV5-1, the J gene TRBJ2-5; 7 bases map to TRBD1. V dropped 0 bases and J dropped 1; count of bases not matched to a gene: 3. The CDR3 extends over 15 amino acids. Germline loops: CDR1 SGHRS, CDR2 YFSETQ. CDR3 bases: TGCGCCAGCAGCTTGGGAGGGACAGTCCAAGAGACCCAGTACTTC. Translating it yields CASSLGGTVQETQYF.

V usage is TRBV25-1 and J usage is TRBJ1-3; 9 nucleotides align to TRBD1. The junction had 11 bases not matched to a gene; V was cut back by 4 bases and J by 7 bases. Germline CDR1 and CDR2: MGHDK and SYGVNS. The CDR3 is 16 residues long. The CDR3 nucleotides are TGTGCCAGCAGTGCGCCACCCGGGACAGGGAGGAACACCATATATTTT. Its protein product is CASSAPPGTGRNTIYF.

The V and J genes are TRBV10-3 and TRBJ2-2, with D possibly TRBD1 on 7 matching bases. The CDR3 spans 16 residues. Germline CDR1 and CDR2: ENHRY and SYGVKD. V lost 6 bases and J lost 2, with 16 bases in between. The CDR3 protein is CAIRTGGTANTGELFF. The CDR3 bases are TGTGCCATCAGGACAGGCGGGACAGCCAACACCGGGGAGCTGTTTTTT.

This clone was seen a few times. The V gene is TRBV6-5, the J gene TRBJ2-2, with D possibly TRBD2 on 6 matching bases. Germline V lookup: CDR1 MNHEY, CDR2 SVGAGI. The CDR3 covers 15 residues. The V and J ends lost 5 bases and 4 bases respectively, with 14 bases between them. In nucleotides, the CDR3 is TGTGCCAGCAGTCGGGCGGGGCGGGGCACCGGGGAGCTGTTTTTT. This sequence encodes CASSRAGRGTGELFF.

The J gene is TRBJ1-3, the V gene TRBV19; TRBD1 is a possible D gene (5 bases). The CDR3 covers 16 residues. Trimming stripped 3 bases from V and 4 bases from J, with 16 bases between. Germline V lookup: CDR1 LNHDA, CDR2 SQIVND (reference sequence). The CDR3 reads CASSIRDGVRGNTIYF. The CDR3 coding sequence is TGTGCCAGTAGTATTCGGGACGGAGTAAGGGGAAACACCATATATTTT.